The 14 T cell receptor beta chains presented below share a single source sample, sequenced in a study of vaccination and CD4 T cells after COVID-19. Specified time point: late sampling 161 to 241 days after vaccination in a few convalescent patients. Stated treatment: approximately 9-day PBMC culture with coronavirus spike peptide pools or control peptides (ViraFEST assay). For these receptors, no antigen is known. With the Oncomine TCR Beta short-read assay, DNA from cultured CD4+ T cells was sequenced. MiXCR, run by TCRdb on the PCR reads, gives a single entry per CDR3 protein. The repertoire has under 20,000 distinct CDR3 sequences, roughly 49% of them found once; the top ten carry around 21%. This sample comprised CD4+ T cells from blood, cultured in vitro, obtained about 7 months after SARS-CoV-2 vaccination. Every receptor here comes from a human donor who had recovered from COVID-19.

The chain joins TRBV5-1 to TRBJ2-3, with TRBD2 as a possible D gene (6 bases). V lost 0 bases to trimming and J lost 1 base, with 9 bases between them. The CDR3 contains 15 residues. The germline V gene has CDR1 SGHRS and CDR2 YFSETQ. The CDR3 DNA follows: TGCGCCAGCAGCTTGGGATGGGGGGGCACAGATACGCAGTATTTT. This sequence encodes CASSLGWGGTDTQYF. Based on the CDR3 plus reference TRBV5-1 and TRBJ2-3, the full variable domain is KAGVTQTPRYLIKTRGQQVTLSCSPISGHRSVSWYQQTPGQGLQFLFEYFSETQRNKGNFPGRFSGRQFSNSRSEMNVSTLELGDSALYLCASSLGWGGTDTQYFGPGTRLTVL.

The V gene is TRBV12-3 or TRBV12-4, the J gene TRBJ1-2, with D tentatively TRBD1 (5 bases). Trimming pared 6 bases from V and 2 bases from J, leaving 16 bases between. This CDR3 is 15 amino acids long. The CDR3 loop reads CASRRRGRTNYGYTF. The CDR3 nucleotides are TGTGCCAGCAGACGGAGGGGACGGACCAACTATGGCTACACCTTC.

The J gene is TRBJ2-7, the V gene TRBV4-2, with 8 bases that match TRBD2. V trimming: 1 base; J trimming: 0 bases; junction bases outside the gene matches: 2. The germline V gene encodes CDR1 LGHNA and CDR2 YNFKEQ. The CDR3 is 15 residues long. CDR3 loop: CASSQGLAISYEQYF. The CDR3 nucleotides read TGTGCCAGCAGCCAAGGACTAGCGATCTCCTACGAGCAGTACTTC.

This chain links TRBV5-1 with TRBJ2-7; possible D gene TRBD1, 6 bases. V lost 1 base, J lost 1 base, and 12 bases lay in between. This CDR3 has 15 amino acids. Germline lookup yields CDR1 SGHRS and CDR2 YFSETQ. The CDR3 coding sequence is TGCGCCAGCAGCTTGTGGTTAACAGGGTCCTACGAGCAGTACTTC. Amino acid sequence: CASSLWLTGSYEQYF. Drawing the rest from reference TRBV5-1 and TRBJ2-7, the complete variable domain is KAGVTQTPRYLIKTRGQQVTLSCSPISGHRSVSWYQQTPGQGLQFLFEYFSETQRNKGNFPGRFSGRQFSNSRSEMNVSTLELGDSALYLCASSLWLTGSYEQYFGPGTRLTVT.

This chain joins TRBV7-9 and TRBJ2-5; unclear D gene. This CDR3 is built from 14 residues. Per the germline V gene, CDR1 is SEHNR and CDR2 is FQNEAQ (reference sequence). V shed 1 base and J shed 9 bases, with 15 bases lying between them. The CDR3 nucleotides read TGTGCCAGCAGCTTAGATTCCCCCGGTGGAGCCCAGTACTTC. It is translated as CASSLDSPGGAQYF.

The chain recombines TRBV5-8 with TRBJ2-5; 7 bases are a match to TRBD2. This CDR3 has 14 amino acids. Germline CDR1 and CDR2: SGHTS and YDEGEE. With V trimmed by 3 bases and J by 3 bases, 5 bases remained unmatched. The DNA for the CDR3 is TGTGCCAGCAGCTCAACCGGGACTAAAGAGACCCAGTACTTC. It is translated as CASSSTGTKETQYF.

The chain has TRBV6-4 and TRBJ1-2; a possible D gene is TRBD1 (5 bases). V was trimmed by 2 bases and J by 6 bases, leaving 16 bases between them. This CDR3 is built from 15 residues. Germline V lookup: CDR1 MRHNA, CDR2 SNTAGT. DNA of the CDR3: TGTGCCAGCAGTGACCGGGACGGTGTCCTCGATGGCTACACCTTC. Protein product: CASSDRDGVLDGYTF.

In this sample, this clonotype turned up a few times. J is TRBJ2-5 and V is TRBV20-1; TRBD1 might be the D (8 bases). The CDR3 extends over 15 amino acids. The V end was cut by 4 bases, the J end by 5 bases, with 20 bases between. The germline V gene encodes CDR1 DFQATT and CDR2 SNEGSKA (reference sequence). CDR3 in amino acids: CSAKRGPTGAETQYF. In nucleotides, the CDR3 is TGCAGTGCTAAGCGGGGCCCGACAGGGGCTGAGACCCAGTACTTC.

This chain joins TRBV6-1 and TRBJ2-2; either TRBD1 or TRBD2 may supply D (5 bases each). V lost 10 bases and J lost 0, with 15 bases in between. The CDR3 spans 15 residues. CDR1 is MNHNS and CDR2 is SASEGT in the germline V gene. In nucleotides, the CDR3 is TGTGCCACTAACTCCGGGACGGCGAACACCGGGGAGCTGTTTTTT. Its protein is CATNSGTANTGELFF.

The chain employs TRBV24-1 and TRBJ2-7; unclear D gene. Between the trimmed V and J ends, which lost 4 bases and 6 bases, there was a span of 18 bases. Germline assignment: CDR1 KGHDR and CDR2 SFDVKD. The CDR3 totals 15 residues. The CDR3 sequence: CATSDSGSPLREQYF. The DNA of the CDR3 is TGTGCCACCAGTGACTCCGGGTCCCCCCTCCGCGAGCAGTACTTC.

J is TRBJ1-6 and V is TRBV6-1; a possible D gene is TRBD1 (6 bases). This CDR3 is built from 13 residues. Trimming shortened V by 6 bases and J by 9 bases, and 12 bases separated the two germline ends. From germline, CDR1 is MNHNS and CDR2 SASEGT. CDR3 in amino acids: CASRIRTASPLHF. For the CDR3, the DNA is TGTGCCAGCAGAATCCGGACAGCTTCACCCCTCCACTTT.

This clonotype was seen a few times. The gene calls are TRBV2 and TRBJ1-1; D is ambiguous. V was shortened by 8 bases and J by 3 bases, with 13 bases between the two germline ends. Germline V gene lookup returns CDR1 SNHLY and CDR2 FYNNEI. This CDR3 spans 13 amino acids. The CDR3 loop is CASSLRRDTEAFF. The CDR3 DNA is TGTGCCAGCTCGCTGAGGAGAGACACTGAAGCTTTCTTT.

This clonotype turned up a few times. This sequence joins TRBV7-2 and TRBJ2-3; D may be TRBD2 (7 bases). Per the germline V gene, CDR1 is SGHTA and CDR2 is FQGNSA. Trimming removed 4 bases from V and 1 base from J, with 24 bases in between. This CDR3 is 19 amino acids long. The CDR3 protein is CASSSTWGGLGSGTDTQYF. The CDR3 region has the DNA TGTGCCAGCAGCTCTACCTGGGGGGGCCTGGGTTCCGGCACAGATACGCAGTATTTT.

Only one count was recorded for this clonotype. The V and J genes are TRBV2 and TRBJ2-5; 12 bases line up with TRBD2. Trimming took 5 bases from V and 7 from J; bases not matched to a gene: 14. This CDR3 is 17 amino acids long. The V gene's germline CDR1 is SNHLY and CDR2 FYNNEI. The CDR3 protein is CASSPGLAGFRGGTQYF. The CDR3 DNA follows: TGTGCCAGCAGTCCGGGACTAGCGGGTTTTCGGGGTGGGACCCAGTACTTC.